This T cell receptor beta chain came from a study of early stage breast cancer tumors (dated 2017 in TCRdb). Notes on the research overall: Of the 15 to 20 invasive breast tumors, about a dozen were found to be estrogen receptor-positive, progesterone receptor-positive and HER2-negative. Of the roughly twelve ER+/PR+/HER2- tumors, eight were classified as invasive ductal carcinomas and four as invasive lobular carcinomas. The average read coverage per sample was around 9-fold. A total of about 2,800,000 templates, representing 1,097,674 unique clonotypes, were detected across all samples. What the study reported, not specific to this receptor: Compared with adjacent normal breast tissue, tumors had about 2.5-fold higher T cell density and higher clonality. Enriched TCRB sequences shared across patients were found to be mostly commonly generated sequences that were unlikely to play an important role in the tumor microenvironment. The small cohort size prevented analysis by tumor subtype. Sequencing bulk genomic DNA from unsorted cells could not capture chain pairing or functional markers like CD4, CD8 and FOXP3. Repertoires from blood resembled normal breast more closely than tumor, and using blood as a reference for each tissue separated tumor from normal in about 90% of the 16 patients.

Each sample was amplified as two independent genomic DNA replicates: about 0.54 ug for blood and about 1.4 ug for tumor or normal breast. Following the manufacturer's instructions, the ImmunoSeq Intro kit was used to carry out TCRB sequencing on genomic DNA. The multiplex PCR ran for about 31 cycles using proprietary primers and spike-in control sequences for absolute quantification. Single-end 150-bp reads were used to sequence an 87-bp fragment spanning the CDR3 and the flanking V and J genes. Each lane of an Illumina MiSeq running version 3.0 chemistry carried seven multiplexed samples, with two replicates apiece. As for the original processing: The vendor's proprietary pipeline processed the raw data and merged both replicates into a single result for each sample. A clonotype was defined as productive rearrangements that share the same V-gene family, CDR3 amino acid sequence and J-gene segment. Clonality was computed as 1 minus the normalized Shannon entropy (Pielou evenness) of TCRB abundances. T cell density was estimated by dividing total templates by the number of input cells inferred from the DNA input amount. Recon with default parameters was used to estimate total repertoire diversity and clonality. A clonotype was considered tumor-enriched if its abundance in tumor exceeded 0.1% and was at least 32-fold higher than its abundance in normal breast. Here the immuneACCESS table is served through TCRdb, limited to in-frame sequences with V and J called. Missing clones are a known gap in these copies; in checked studies unresolved V genes cover under half, and the rest lacks a known reason. V and J calls and clone size are as listed in that table; D and trimming were resolved from the DNA. The sample data list roughly 9,900 clones, and roughly 64% of these were observed just once. Over 9.5% of the sample comes from the top ten.

Dicing about 17-50 mg of tumor tissue typically gave a DNA yield of more than 3 ug. The study profiled bulk TCR beta-chain repertoires in matched peripheral blood, tumor and adjacent normal breast tissue taken from more than 15 patients with early-stage breast cancer. Following resection, visually identified tumor tissue was excised and transferred into prechilled RNAlater. Tumor tissue (roughly 18-50 mg) was diced and then homogenized with a TissueLyser II in RLTplus buffer containing beta-mercaptoethanol and antifoaming agent. The Qiagen AllPrep DNA/RNA Mini kit was used to extract genomic DNA. Of note for this clone: This clone's antigen is unknown. No much larger clone is present one base from it, and per-base qualities are unavailable.

The V and J ends are trimmed by 1 base and 7 bases, leaving 17 bases between them. The CDR3 spans 16 residues, from the cysteine through the phenylalanine. This entry keeps only the CDR3 DNA: 48 bases, framed from base 1. From a lookup of the germline V gene (reference sequence), CDR1 and CDR2 are MNHEY and SMNVEV. This chain joins TRBV27 to TRBJ2-1; TRBD2 is a weak D gene call, 6 bases matching. Specimen: breast tumor tissue. The sequence was collected from a person in their sixties with breast cancer. The CDR3 amino acid sequence is: CASSLLGGGPQNEQFF. The DNA sequence reads TGTGCCAGCAGTTTATTGGGGGGAGGACCCCAGAATGAGCAGTTCTTC.